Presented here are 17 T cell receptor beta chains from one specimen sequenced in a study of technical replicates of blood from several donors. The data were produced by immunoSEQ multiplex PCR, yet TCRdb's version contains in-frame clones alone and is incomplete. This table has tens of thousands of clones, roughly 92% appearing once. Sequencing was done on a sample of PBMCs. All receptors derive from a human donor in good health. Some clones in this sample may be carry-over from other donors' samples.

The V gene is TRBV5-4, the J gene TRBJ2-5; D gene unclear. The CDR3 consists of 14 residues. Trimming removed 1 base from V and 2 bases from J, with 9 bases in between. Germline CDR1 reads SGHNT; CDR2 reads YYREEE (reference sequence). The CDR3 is CASSLFDKQETQYF. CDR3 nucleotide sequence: TGTGCCAGCAGCTTGTTTGACAAACAAGAGACCCAGTACTTC.

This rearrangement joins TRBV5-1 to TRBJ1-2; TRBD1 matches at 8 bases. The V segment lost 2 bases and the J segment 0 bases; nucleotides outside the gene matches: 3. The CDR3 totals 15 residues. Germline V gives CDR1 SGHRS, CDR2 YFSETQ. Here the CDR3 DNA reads TGCGCCAGCAGCTTAGCGGACAGGGCTAACTATGGCTACACCTTC. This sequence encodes CASSLADRANYGYTF. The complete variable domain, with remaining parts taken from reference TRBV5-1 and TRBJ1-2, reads KAGVTQTPRYLIKTRGQQVTLSCSPISGHRSVSWYQQTPGQGLQFLFEYFSETQRNKGNFPGRFSGRQFSNSRSEMNVSTLELGDSALYLCASSLADRANYGYTFGSGTRLTVV.

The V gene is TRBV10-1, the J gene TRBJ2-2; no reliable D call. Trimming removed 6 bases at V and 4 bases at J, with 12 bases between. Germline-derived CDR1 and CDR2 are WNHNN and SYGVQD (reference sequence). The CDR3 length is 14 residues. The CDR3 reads CASSEDPGTGELFF. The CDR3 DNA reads TGCGCCAGCAGCGAGGATCCGGGCACCGGGGAGCTGTTTTTT.

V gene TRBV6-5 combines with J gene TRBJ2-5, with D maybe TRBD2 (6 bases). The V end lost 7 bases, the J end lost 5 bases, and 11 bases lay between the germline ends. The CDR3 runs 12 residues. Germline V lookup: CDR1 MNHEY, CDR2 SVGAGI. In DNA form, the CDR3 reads TGTGCCAGCACTGCGGGAACGGAGACCCAGTACTTC. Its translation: CASTAGTETQYF.

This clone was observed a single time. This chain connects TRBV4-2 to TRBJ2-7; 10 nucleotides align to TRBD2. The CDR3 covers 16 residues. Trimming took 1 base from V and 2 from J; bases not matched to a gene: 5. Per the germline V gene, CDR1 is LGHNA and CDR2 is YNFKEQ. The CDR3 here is CASSQARLAGAYEQYF. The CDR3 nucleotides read TGTGCCAGCAGCCAAGCCCGACTAGCGGGCGCCTACGAGCAGTACTTC.

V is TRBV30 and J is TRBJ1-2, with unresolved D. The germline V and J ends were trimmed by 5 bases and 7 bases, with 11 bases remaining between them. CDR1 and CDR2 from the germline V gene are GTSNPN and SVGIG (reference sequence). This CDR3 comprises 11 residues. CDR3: CAWQSIGGYTF. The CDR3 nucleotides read TGTGCCTGGCAAAGTATCGGTGGCTACACCTTC.

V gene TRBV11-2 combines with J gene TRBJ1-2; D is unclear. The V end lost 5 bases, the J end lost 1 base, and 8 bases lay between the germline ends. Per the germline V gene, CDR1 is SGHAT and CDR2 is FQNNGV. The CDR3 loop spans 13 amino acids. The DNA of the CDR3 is TGTGCCAGCAGCACACAGATTAACTATGGCTACACCTTC. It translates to CASSTQINYGYTF.

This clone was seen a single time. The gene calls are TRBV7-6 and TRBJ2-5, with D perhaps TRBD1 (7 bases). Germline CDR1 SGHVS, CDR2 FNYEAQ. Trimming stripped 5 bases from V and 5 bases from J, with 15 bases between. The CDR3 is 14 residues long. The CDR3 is CASSPGGTQETQYF. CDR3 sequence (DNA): TGTGCCAGCAGCCCAGGGGGGACGCAGGAGACCCAGTACTTC.

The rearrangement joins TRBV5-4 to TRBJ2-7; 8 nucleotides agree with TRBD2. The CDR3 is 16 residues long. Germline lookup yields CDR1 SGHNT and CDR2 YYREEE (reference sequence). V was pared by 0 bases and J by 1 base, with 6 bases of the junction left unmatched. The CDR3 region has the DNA TGTGCCAGCAGCTTGGGGGGTAGCGGGATTTCCTACGAGCAGTACTTC. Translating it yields CASSLGGSGISYEQYF.

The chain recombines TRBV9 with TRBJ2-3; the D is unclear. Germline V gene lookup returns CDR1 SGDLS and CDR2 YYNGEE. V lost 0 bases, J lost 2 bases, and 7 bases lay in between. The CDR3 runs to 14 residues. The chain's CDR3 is CASSVGPPTDTQYF. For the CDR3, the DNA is TGTGCCAGCAGCGTAGGTCCTCCCACAGATACGCAGTATTTT.

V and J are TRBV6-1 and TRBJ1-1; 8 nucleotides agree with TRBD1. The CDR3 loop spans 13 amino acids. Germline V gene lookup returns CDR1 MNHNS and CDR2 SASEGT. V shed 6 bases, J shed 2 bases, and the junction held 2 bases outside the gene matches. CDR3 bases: TGTGCCAGCAGGACAGGGGCTAACACTGAAGCTTTCTTT. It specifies CASRTGANTEAFF.

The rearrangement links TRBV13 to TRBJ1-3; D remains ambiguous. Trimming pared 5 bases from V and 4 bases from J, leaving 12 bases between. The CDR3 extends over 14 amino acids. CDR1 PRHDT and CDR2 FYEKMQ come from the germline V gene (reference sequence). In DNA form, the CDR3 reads TGTGCCAGCAGCCAAGAGGGAGGAGGAAACACCATATATTTT. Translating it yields CASSQEGGGNTIYF.

CDR3 amino acids: CASSYIRPWALETQYF. CDR3 DNA sequence: TGTGCCAGCAGTTATATACGTCCGTGGGCATTGGAGACCCAGTACTTC. The J gene is TRBJ2-5, the V gene TRBV6-6, with no clear D. V was clipped by 3 bases and J by 5 bases, with 19 bases between them. The CDR3 extends over 16 amino acids. Germline lookup yields CDR1 MNHNY and CDR2 SVGAGI (reference sequence).

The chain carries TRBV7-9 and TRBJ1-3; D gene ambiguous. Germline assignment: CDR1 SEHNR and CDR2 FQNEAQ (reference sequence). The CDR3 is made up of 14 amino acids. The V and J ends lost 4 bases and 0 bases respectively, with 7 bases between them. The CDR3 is CASSSLSSGNTIYF. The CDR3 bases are TGTGCCAGCAGCTCTTTATCCTCTGGAAACACCATATATTTT.

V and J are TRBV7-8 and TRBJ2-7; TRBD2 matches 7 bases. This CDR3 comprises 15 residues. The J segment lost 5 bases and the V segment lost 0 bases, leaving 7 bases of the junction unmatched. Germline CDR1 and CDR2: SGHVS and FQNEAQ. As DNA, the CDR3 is TGTGCCAGCAGCTTAGCGTTGGGGGGGGACGACGAGCAGTACTTC. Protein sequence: CASSLALGGDDEQYF.

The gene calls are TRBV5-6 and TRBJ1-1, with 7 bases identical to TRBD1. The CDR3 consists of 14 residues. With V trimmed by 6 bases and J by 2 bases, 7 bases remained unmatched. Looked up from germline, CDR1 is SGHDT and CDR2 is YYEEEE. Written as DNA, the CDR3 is TGTGCCAGCAAGAAAACAGGGGCCAACACTGAAGCTTTCTTT. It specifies CASKKTGANTEAFF.

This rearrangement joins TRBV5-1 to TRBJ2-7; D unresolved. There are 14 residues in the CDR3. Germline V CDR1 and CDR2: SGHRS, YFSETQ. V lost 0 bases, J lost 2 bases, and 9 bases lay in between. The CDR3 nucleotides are TGCGCCAGCAGCTTGGGAGTAATCCCCTACGAGCAGTACTTC. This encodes CASSLGVIPYEQYF.